This entry is about one T cell receptor beta chain. The table came from immunoSEQ multiplex PCR; TCRdb's copy has only in-frame clones and leaves some out. Among 190,000 or so clones listed, about 93% were seen once. The sample is drawn from a study of control samples from healthy donors and cancer patients. The CDR3 is 18 residues long. Specimen: blood. This TCR was sampled from a man between 18 and 35 years old in good health. The chain combines TRBV21-1 with TRBJ2-7; the table gives TRBD1 as D, unverified against the DNA. TRBV21-1 is shown as a pseudogene. The CDR3 region has the DNA TGTGCCAGCAGCAAACGACAGGAGGAGGTGCAGGATGATTACGAGCAGTACTTC. As protein: CASSKRQEEVQDDYEQYF.